This T cell receptor (beta chain) is drawn from a study of blood T cells in healthy people across ages. Study-level results: Researchers judged that diversity estimates from one million T cells fell short of true values. Observed TCR beta diversity per million T cells went down as age went up. This fall followed a roughly linear course with age. A conclusive naive versus antigen-experienced comparison was prevented by the unsorted PBMCs. Across samples, TCR beta diversity tracked strongly with naive T cell percentage.

This clonotype was seen a handful of times. Antigen: not known. With a J-beta primer mix and a sample-barcoded 5' primer, a second PCR ran about 6 to 11 cycles. TCRdb fed the 5' RACE reads into MiXCR, producing one record per CDR3 protein. The data hold roughly 1,300,000 distinct CDR3 sequences, with approximately 59% observed a single time. Trimming shortened V by 1 base and J by 9 bases, and 12 bases separated the two germline ends. There are 12 residues in the CDR3. CDR1 and CDR2 from the germline V gene are DFQATT and SNEGSKA (reference sequence). The J gene is TRBJ1-2, the V gene TRBV20-1; D gene unclear. Sample: blood. The receptor was isolated from a man aged 18 to 29 in good health. The CDR3 spells CSARGARASYTF. CDR3 sequence (DNA): TGCAGTGCTAGAGGGGCCCGGGCTAGCTACACCTTC.